The 4 T cell receptor beta chains presented below share a single source sample, sequenced in a study of blood T cell repertoires in COVID-19. Sequencing used immunoSEQ multiplex PCR; TCRdb keeps in-frame clones, though not all of them. Among a few hundred thousand clones listed, approximately 83% were seen once. Specimen: PBMCs or T cells enriched from blood (not recorded which). Receptor source: a middle-aged woman with acute COVID-19.

This CDR3 reads CASSASTSGRTNEQFF. CDR3 bases: TGTGCCAGCAGTGCCAGTACTAGCGGGAGAACAAACGAGCAGTTCTTC. This sequence joins TRBV2 and TRBJ2-1, with 11 bases fitting TRBD2. The germline gives CDR1 SNHLY, CDR2 FYNNEI. Unmatched junction bases numbered 12, after V lost 4 bases and J lost 10 bases. The CDR3 loop spans 16 amino acids.

The chain links TRBV7-2 to TRBJ1-5, with 8 bases lining up with TRBD1. This CDR3 is 16 amino acids long. CDR1 SGHTA and CDR2 FQGNSA come from the germline V gene. The V and J ends lost 2 bases and 3 bases, in that order; junction bases with no gene match: 6. The DNA for the CDR3 is TGTGCCAGCAGCTTATCCTCGGACAGGGTCAATCAGCCCCAGCATTTT. Protein product: CASSLSSDRVNQPQHF. The full variable domain, completed using reference TRBV7-2 and TRBJ1-5, is GAGVSQSPSNKVTEKGKDVELRCDPISGHTALYWYRQSLGQGLEFLIYFQGNSAPDKSGLPSDRFSAERTGGSVSTLTIQRTQQEDSAVYLCASSLSSDRVNQPQHFGDGTRLSIL.

The CDR3 nucleotides read TGTGCCGGAACCGGGACTAGCGGGAGGAATGAGCAGTTCTTC. Residues: CAGTGTSGRNEQFF. The V call is TRBV3-1 (or the pseudogene TRBV3-2), the J call TRBJ2-1; 15 bases align to TRBD2. The trim removed 11 bases at V and 7 bases at J, leaving 6 bases unmatched. Germline V gene data show CDR1 as LGHDT and CDR2 as YNNKEL (reference sequence). CDR3 length equals 14 residues.

The chain couples TRBV18 to TRBJ1-5; TRBD1 matches at 10 bases. The length of the CDR3 is 15 residues. J lost 7 bases, V lost 4 bases, and 7 bases had no gene match. Per germline, CDR1 KGHSH and CDR2 LQKENI. The CDR3 DNA reads as TGTGCCAGCTCACTAGCGGGACAGGGGACGCAGCCCCAGCATTTT. The encoded protein is CASSLAGQGTQPQHF.